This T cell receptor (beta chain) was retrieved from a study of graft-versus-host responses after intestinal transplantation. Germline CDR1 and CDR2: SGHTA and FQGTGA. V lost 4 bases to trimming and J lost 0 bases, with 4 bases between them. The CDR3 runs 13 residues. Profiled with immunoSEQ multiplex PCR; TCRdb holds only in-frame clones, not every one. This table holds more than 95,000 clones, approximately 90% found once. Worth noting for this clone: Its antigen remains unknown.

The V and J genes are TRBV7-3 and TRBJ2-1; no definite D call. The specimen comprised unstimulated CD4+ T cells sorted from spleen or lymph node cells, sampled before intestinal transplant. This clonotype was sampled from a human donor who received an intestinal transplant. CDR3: CASSWSSYNEQFF. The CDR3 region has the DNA TGTGCCAGCAGCTGGAGCTCCTACAATGAGCAGTTCTTC.